This TCR beta chain appears in the sequencing data of a study of cytotoxic CD8 clonotypes in ibrutinib-treated CLL. In the study overall: Response sampling took place at median around 13 months of treatment, range 6 to 36.

Findings of the study overall: Increased clonality at ibrutinib response gave way to a return toward baseline at progression. Starting clonality was above that of age-matched healthy donors and tracked circulating CD8+ T-cell counts.

On this clone itself: Its specificity is not known.

Trimming took 1 base from V and 0 from J, leaving 14 bases between them. This CDR3 spans 16 amino acids. CDR1 and CDR2 from the germline V gene are SGHKS and YYEKEE (reference sequence). For TCR beta libraries, about 2 micrograms of genomic DNA were obtained from cryopreserved PBMCs. Sequencing used immunoSEQ multiplex PCR; TCRdb keeps in-frame clones, though not all of them. In the table there are 150,000 to 200,000 clones, about four fifths of which are singletons. The source material was PBMCs, sampled after 24 months of ibrutinib treatment. V and J are TRBV5-5 and TRBJ2-7; D is ambiguous. This receptor was obtained from a human donor with chronic lymphocytic leukemia. The CDR3 region is CASSLLSGRISYEQYF. CDR3 DNA: TGTGCCAGCAGCTTGCTGTCCGGCAGGATCTCCTACGAGCAGTACTTC.